The source of this T cell receptor (beta chain) is a study of CXCR3-negative and CXCR3-positive naive CD8 T cells. General study results and limits: TRB CDR3s were more hydrophobic in CXCR3-positive than in CXCR3-negative naive cells. CXCR3-negative and CXCR3-positive naive cells shared comparable TRBV-TRBJ usage, but memory cells did not.

The CDR3 runs to 13 residues. CDR1 is DFQATT and CDR2 is SNEGSKA in the germline V gene (reference sequence). Among CD8+ T cells, naive ones were CD45RO-CCR7+CD27+CD95-. Libraries of TRB cDNA were made by 5' RACE and carried UMIs. TCRdb re-called the 5' RACE reads and gives one entry per CDR3 protein, without DNA. Here the sample table reports around 96,000 distinct CDR3 sequences. Concerning this clonotype itself: Its target is unknown.

The V gene is TRBV20-1, the J gene TRBJ2-5; TCRdb selects TRBD2, and the lack of DNA leaves this call unchecked. The sequenced sample was naive CXCR3- CD8+ T cells from blood. Described subset: CD45RO-CCR7+CD27+CD95- naive CD8+ T cells lacking CXCR3 (TNR3-). The TCR originated in a human donor in good health. Some clones in this sample may be carry-over from other donors' samples. CDR3 protein: CSASQTSIETQYF.